This TCR beta chain emerged from a study of shared clonotypes between healthy human individuals. Overall study results and limits: Clonotype sharing among donors, it was expected, would be affected by sequencing depth. The study found about 5% of naive CD4 clonotypes shared across several donors.

Sequencing was performed with immunoSEQ multiplex PCR; in TCRdb, only in-frame clones are kept and a portion is missing. The repertoire holds approximately 2,000,000 clones, with less than 95% as singletons. Concerning this clone: Antigen unknown.

CDR1 and CDR2 from the germline V gene are SGHTA and FQGNSA. The J segment lost 1 base and the V segment lost 5 bases, leaving 4 bases of the junction unmatched. The CDR3 is 15 residues long. The clonotype originates from a man aged 18 to 30 in good health. Some clones in this sample may be carry-over from other donors' samples. Sample: naive CD4+ T cells from PBMCs. Subset described: CD45RA+ positively selected. The chain uses TRBV7-2 and TRBJ2-2; 7 bases are shared with TRBD2. As DNA, the CDR3 is TGTGCCAGCAGCAAAGCTAGCGGGAACACCGGGGAGCTGTTTTTT. Amino acids: CASSKASGNTGELFF.